These 3 T cell receptor beta chains were sequenced from one sample in a study of cytomegalovirus exposure and HLA in healthy donors. In the PCR, 60 Vbeta and 13 Jbeta primers were used. The repertoire was sequenced with immunoSEQ multiplex PCR; TCRdb's copy has only in-frame clones and lacks some. The top ten hold about 14% of the sample, which has 100,000 to 130,000 clones, around 67% seen once. The sequenced material came from PBMCs. The receptors stem from a woman aged 35 to 49 in good health and CMV-seropositive.

This chain connects TRBV6-1 to TRBJ1-3; D uncertain. The CDR3 totals 12 residues. Germline CDR1 and CDR2: MNHNS and SASEGT. V was clipped by 5 bases and J by 4 bases, with 6 bases between them. CDR3: CASSPQGNTIYF. In DNA, the CDR3 is TGTGCCAGCAGTCCACAGGGAAACACCATATATTTT.

The rearrangement uses TRBV30 and TRBJ1-1; possible D gene TRBD1, 5 bases. V lost 3 bases and J lost 0, with 8 bases in between. CDR3 length: 13 residues. The germline V gene has CDR1 GTSNPN and CDR2 SVGIG (reference sequence). Written as DNA, the CDR3 is TGTGCCTGGAGGGGACTGATGAACACTGAAGCTTTCTTT. It yields the protein CAWRGLMNTEAFF.

This clone has a handful of counts. The rearrangement uses TRBV6-6 and TRBJ1-4; TRBD1 matches at 8 bases. V shed 0 bases, J shed 5 bases, and the junction held 2 bases outside the gene matches. Germline CDR1 and CDR2: MNHNY and SVGAGI (reference sequence). The CDR3 consists of 15 residues. This CDR3 is CASSYSTGENEKLFF. CDR3 DNA: TGTGCCAGCAGTTACTCGACAGGGGAAAATGAAAAACTGTTTTTT.